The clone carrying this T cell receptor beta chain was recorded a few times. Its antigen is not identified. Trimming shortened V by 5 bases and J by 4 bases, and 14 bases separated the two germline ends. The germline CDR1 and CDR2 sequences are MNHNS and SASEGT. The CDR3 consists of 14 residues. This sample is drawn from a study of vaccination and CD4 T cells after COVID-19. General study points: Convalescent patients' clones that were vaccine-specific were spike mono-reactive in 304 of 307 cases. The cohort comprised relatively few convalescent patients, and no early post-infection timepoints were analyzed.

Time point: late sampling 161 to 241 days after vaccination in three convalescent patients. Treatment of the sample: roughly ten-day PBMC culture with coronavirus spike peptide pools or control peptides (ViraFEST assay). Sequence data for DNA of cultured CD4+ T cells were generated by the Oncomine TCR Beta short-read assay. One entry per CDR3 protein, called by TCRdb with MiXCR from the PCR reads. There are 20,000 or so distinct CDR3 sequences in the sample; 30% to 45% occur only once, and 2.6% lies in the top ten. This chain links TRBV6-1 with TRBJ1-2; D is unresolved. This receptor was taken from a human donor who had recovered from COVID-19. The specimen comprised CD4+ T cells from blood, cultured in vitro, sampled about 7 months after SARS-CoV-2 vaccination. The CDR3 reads CASSSGSPGYGYTF. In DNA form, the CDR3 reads TGTGCCAGCAGTAGTGGCAGCCCCGGCTATGGCTACACCTTC.